This T cell receptor (beta chain) was recorded in a study of blood T cell repertoires in COVID-19. Overall study: Collection of acute and convalescent COVID-19 samples took place in the United States, Italy and Spain.

A single count supports this clone. The table came from immunoSEQ multiplex PCR; TCRdb's copy has only in-frame clones and leaves some out. The sample lists some 17,000 clones; around 90% were seen once. Germline-derived CDR1 and CDR2 are SGHRS and YFSETQ. The CDR3 consists of 15 residues. V shed 4 bases and J 3 bases; nucleotides not matched to a gene: 5. The clonotype was recovered from a man aged 60 to 69 with active COVID-19. The rearrangement uses TRBV5-1 and TRBJ1-1, with 11 positions matching TRBD1. The sequenced sample consisted of peripheral blood. The CDR3 DNA reads as TGCGCCAGCAGCGGGGGACAGGGGGTACACACTGAAGCTTTCTTT. Translation gives CASSGGQGVHTEAFF.